This T cell receptor beta chain was captured by sequencing in a study of T cell responses to AZD1222 COVID-19 vaccine. The CDR3 runs to 12 residues. V shed 4 bases and J shed 7 bases, with 8 bases lying between them. Germline CDR1 is SNHLY and CDR2 is FYNNEI. The assay was immunoSEQ multiplex PCR, and TCRdb's table has in-frame clones only and misses some. The table includes about 160,000 clones, 92% detected once. Specimen: peripheral blood, collected 28 days after the second AZD1222 dose. This receptor was taken from an adult who received the AZD1222 COVID-19 vaccine. The chain joins TRBV2 to TRBJ2-1; no clear D. DNA for the CDR3: TGTGCCAGCAGTGCGTGGGAAAATGAGCAGTTCTTC. This sequence encodes CASSAWENEQFF.